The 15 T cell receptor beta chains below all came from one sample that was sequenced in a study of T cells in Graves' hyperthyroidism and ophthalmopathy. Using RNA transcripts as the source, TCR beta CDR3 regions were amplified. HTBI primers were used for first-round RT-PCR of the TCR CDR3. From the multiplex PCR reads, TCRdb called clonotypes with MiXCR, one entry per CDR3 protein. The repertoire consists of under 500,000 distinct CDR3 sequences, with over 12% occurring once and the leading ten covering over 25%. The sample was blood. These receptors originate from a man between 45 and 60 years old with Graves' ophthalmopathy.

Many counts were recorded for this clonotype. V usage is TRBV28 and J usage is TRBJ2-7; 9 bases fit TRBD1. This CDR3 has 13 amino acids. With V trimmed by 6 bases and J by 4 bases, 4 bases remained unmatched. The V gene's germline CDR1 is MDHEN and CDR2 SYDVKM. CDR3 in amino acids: CASRLTGGYEQYF. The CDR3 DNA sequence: TGTGCCAGCAGATTGACAGGGGGATACGAGCAGTACTTC.

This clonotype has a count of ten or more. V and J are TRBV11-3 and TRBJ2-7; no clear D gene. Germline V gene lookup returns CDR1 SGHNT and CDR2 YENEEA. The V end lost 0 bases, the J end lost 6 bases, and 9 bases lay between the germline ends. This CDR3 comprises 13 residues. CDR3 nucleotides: TGTGCCAGCAGCTTAGAGGTGGATGGCGAGCAGTACTTC. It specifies CASSLEVDGEQYF. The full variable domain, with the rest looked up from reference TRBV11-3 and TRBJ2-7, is EAGVVQSPRYKIIEKKQPVAFWCNPISGHNTLYWYLQNLGQGPELLIRYENEEAVDDSQLPKDRFSAERLKGVDSTLKIQPAELGDSAVYLCASSLEVDGEQYFGPGTRLTVT.

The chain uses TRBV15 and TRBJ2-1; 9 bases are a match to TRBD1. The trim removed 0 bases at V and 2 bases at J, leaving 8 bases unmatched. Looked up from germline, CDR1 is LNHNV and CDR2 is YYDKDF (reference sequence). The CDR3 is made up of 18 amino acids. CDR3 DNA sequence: TGTGCCACCAGCAGAGAAATACCAGGGACAGGGCCCTACAATGAGCAGTTCTTC. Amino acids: CATSREIPGTGPYNEQFF.

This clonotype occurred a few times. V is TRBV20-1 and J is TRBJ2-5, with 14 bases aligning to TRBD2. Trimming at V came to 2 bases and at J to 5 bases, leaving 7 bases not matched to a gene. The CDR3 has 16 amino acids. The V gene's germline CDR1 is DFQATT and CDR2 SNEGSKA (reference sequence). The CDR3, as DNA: TGCAGTGCTAGACCTGGGACTAGCGGGAGACACGAGACCCAGTACTTC. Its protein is CSARPGTSGRHETQYF.

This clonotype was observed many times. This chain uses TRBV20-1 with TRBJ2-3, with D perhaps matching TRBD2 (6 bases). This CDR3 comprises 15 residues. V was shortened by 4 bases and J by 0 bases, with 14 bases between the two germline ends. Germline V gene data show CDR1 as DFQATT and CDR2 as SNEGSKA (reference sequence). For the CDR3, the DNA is TGCAGTGCTAACCTTCCCGGGACTAGCACAGATACGCAGTATTTT. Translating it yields CSANLPGTSTDTQYF.

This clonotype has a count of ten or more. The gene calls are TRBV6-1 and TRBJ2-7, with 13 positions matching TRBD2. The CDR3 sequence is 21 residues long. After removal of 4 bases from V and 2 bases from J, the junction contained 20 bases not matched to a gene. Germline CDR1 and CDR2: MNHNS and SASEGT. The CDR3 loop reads CASSALPLTSGRPASPYEQYF. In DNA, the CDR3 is TGTGCCAGCAGTGCACTACCCCTGACTAGCGGGAGGCCCGCTTCCCCCTACGAGCAGTACTTC.

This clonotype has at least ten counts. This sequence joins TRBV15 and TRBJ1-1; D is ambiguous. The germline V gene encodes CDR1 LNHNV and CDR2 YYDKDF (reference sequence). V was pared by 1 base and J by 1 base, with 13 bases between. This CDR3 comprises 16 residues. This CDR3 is CATSRVRSGGNTEAFF. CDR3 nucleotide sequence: TGTGCCACCAGCAGAGTCCGGTCAGGCGGGAACACTGAAGCTTTCTTT.

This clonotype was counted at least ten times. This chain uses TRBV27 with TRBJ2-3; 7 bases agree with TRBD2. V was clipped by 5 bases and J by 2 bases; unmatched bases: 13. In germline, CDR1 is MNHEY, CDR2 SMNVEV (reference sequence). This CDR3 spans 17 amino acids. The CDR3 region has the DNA TGTGCCAGCAGTCGAACGACTAGCCCGTTAAACACAGATACGCAGTATTTT. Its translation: CASSRTTSPLNTDTQYF.

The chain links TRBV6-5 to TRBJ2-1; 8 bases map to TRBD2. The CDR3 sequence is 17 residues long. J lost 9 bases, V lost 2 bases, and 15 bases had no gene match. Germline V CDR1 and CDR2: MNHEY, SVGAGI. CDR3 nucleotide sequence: TGTGCCAGCAGTTACCGTTCCCCCAGCGGGAGAGGTGGTGAGCAGTTCTTC. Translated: CASSYRSPSGRGGEQFF.

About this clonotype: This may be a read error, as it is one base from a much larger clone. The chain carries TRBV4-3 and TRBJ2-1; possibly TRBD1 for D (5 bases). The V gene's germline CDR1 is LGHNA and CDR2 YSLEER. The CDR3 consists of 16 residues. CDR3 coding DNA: TGCGTCAGCAGCCAAGATATATGGGGTATTCAGGGTGAGCAGTTCTTC. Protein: CVSSQDIWGIQGEQFF.

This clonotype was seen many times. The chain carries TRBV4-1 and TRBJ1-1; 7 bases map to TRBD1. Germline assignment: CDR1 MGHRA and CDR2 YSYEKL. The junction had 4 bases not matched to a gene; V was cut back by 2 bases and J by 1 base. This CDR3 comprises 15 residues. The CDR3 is CASSQRTGTNTEAFF. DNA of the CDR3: TGCGCCAGCAGCCAAAGGACAGGCACGAACACTGAAGCTTTCTTT.

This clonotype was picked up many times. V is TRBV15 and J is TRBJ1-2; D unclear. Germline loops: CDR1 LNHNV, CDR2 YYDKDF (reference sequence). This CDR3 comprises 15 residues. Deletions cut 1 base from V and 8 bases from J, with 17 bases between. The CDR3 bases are TGTGCCACCAGCAGAGGCCCCGGAGCTAGGCGGGGCTACACCTTC. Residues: CATSRGPGARRGYTF.

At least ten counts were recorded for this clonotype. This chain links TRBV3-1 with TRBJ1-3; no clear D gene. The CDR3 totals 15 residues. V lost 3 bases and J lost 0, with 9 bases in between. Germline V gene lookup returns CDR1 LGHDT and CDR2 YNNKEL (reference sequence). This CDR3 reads CASSHGSNSGNTIYF. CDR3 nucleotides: TGTGCCAGCAGCCATGGCAGCAACTCTGGAAACACCATATATTTT. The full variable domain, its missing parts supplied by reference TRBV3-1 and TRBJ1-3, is DTAVSQTPKYLVTQMGNDKSIKCEQNLGHDTMYWYKQDSKKFLKIMFSYNNKELIINETVPNRFSPKSPDKAHLNLHINSLELGDSAVYFCASSHGSNSGNTIYFGEGSWLTVV.

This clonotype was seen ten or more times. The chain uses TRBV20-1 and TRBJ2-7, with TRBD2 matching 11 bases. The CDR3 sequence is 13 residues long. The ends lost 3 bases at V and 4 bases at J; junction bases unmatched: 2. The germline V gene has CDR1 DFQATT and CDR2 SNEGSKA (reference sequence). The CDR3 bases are TGCAGTGCTAGCGGGACTAGCGGATACGAGCAGTACTTC. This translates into CSASGTSGYEQYF.

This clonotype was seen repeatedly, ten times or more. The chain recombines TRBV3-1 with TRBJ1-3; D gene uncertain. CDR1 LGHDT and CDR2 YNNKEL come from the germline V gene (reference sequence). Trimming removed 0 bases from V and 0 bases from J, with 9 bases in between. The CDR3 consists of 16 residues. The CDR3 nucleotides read TGTGCCAGCAGCCAAGAACAGTTGAGCTCTGGAAACACCATATATTTT. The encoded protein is CASSQEQLSSGNTIYF.